This TCR beta chain appears in the sequencing data of a study of blood T cell repertoires in COVID-19. Unmatched junction bases numbered 7, after V lost 7 bases and J lost 8 bases. Per the germline V gene, CDR1 is SGHRS and CDR2 is YFSETQ. The CDR3 contains 14 residues. Generated by immunoSEQ multiplex PCR, the TCRdb table keeps only in-frame clones and is missing some. The sample lists around 210,000 clones, 85% to 90% occurring once. The V call is TRBV5-1, the J call TRBJ2-2, with 11 bases aligning to TRBD2. The sample was peripheral blood. This sequence originates from a man younger than 35 with active or convalescent COVID-19. The CDR3 region is CASSTSGRRGELFF. Here the CDR3 DNA reads TGCGCCAGCTCCACTAGCGGGAGACGGGGGGAGCTGTTTTTT.